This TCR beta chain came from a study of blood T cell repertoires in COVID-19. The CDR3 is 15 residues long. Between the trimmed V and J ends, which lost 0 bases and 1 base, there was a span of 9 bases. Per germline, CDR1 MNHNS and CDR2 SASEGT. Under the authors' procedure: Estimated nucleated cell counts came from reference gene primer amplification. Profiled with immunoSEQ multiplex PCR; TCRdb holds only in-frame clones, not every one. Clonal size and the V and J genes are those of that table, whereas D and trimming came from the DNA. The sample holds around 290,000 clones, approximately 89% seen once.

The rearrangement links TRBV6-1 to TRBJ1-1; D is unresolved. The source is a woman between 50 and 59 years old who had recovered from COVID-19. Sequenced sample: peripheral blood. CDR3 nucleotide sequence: TGTGCCAGCAGTGAAGCGGGCGTAGGGAACACTGAAGCTTTCTTT. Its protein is CASSEAGVGNTEAFF.